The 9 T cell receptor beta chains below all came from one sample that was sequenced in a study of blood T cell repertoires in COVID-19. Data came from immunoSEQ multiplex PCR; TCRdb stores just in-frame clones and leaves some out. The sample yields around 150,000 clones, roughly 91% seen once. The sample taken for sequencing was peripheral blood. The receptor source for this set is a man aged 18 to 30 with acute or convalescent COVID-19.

The CDR3 here is CASSHVGGRTGELFF. CDR3 sequence (DNA): TGTGCCAGCAGCCATGTGGGAGGCCGAACCGGGGAGCTGTTTTTT. The chain joins TRBV4-2 to TRBJ2-2; D is possibly TRBD2 (6 bases). CDR1 is LGHNA and CDR2 is YNFKEQ in the germline V gene. This CDR3 contains 15 residues. V was shortened by 3 bases and J by 5 bases, with 13 bases between the two germline ends.

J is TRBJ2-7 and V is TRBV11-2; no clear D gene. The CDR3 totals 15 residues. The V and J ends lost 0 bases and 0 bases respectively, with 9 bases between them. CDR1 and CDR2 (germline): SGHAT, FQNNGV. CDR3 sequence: CASSLDRSFSYEQYF. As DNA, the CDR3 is TGTGCCAGCAGCTTAGATCGGTCCTTCTCCTACGAGCAGTACTTC.

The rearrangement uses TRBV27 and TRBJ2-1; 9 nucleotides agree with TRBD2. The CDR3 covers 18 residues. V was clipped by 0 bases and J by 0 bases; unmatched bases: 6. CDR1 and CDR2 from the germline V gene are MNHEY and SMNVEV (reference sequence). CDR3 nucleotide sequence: TGTGCCAGCAGTTTATCGGTGGTAGCGGGAGCCTCCTACAATGAGCAGTTCTTC. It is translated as CASSLSVVAGASYNEQFF.

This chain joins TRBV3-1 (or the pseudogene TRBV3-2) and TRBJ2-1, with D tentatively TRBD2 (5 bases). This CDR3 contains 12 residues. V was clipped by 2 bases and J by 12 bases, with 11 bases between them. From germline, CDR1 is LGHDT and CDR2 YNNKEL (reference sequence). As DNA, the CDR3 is TGTGCCAGCAGCCAAAGAAATCGGGGGCAGTTCTTC. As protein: CASSQRNRGQFF.

The CDR3 region has the DNA TGTGCCAGCAGTTTAGTAAACTACGAGCAGTACTTC. It codes for CASSLVNYEQYF. The chain combines TRBV12-3 or TRBV12-4 with TRBJ2-7; D unresolved. The CDR3 runs to 12 residues. V lost 1 base, J lost 3 bases, and 4 bases lay in between.

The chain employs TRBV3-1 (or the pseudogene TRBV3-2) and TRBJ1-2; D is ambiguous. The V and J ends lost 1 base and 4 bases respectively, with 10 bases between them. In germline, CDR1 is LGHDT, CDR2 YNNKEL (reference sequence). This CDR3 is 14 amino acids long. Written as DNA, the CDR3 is TGTGCCAGCAGCCAAGGATCGGCGGGCTATGGCTACACCTTC. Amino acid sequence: CASSQGSAGYGYTF.

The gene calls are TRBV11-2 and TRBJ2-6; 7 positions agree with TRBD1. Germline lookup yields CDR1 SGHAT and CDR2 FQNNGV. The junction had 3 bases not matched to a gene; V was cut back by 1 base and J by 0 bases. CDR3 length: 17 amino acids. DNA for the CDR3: TGTGCCAGCAGCTTAGTCTCAGGGGGCTCTGGGGCCAACGTCCTGACTTTC. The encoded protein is CASSLVSGGSGANVLTF.

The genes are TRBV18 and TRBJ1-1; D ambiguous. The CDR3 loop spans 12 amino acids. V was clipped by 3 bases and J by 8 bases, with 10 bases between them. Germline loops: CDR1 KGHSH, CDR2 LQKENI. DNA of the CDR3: TGTGCCAGCTCACCTGAGAGGAGAGAAGCTTTCTTT. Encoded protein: CASSPERREAFF.

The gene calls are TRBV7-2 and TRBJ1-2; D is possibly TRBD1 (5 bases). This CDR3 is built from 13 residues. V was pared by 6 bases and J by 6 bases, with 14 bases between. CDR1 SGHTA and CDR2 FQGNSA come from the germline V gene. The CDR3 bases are TGTGCCAGCAGGAGGGCCGGGGGGAATGGCTACACCTTC. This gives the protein CASRRAGGNGYTF.